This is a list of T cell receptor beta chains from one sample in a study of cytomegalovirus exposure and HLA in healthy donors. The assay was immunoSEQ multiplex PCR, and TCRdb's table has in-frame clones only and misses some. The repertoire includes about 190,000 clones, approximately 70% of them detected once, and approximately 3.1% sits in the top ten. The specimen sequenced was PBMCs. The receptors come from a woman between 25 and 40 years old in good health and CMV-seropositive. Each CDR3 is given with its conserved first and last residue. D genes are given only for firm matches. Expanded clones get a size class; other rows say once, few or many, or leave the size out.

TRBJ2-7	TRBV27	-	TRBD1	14	TGTGCCAGCAGTTTAACAGGGGCCTCCTACGAGCAGTACTTC	CASSLTGASYEQYF
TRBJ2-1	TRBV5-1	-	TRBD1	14	TGCGCCAGCAGCTTGAGGGACAGGGATGGTGAGCAGTTCTTC	CASSLRDRDGEQFF
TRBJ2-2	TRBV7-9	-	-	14	TGTGCCAGCAGCTTAAATGCTAAAACGGGGGAGCTGTTTTTT	CASSLNAKTGELFF
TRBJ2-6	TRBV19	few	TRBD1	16	TGTGCCAGTAGAGGGACAGGGGACTCTGGGGCCAACGTCCTGACTTTC	CASRGTGDSGANVLTF
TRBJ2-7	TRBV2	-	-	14	TGTGCCAGCAGTGAAGCAGGCGGCTACTACGAGCAGTACTTC	CASSEAGGYYEQYF
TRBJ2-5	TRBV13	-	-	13	TGTGCCAGCAGCTTAGTCAGGGTTGAGACCCAGTACTTC	CASSLVRVETQYF
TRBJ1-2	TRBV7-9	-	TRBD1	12	TGTGCCAGCAGCGTACAGGGGTATGGCTACACCTTC	CASSVQGYGYTF
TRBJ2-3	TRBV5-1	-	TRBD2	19	TGCGCCAGCAGCTGGCCTGGGACTAGCGGGAGGACCAGCACAGATACGCAGTATTTT	CASSWPGTSGRTSTDTQYF
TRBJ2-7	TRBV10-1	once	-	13	TGCGCCAGCTCACAAAGGGGGAATTACGAGCAGTACTTC	CASSQRGNYEQYF
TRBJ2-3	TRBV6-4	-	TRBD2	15	TGTGCCAGCAGTGAGAGCGGGAGAAGCACAGATACGCAGTATTTT	CASSESGRSTDTQYF
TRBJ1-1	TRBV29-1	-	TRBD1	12	TGCAGCGCCGGGACAGGGAACACTGAAGCTTTCTTT	CSAGTGNTEAFF
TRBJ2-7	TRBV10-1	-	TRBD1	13	TGCGCCAGCAGTGTCGGCAGGGGGAGCGAGCAGTACTTC	CASSVGRGSEQYF
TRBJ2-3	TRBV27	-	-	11	TGTGCCAGCAGTTTCGCAGATACGCAGTATTTT	CASSFADTQYF
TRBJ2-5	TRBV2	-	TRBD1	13	TGTGCCAGCACAAACAGGGGATGGGAGACCCAGTACTTC	CASTNRGWETQYF
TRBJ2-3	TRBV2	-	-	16	TGTGCCAGCAGTGAATCGGGGTGGGGAAGCACAGATACGCAGTATTTT	CASSESGWGSTDTQYF
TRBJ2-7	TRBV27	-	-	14	TGTGCCAGCAGTTTAGGATCGGCGGTAGGCGAGCAGTACTTC	CASSLGSAVGEQYF
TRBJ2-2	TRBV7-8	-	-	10	TGTGCCACCCGGACCGGGGAGCTGTTTTTT	CATRTGELFF
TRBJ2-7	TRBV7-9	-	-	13	TGTTCCAGCAGCTTGGACAGTACCTACGAGCAGTACTTC	CSSSLDSTYEQYF
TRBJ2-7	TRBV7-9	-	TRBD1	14	TGTTCCAGCAGTCGACAGGGGTATACCTACGAGCAGTACTTC	CSSSRQGYTYEQYF
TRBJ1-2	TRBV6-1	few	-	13	TGTGCCAGCAGTAACCCCCCGGGTGTTGGCTACACCTTC	CASSNPPGVGYTF
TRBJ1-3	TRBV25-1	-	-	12	TGTGCCACCCAAACAGCTGGAAACACCATATATTTT	CATQTAGNTIYF
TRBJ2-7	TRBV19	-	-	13	TGTGCCACCGCCGTTTCTAGAGGTCGGGAGCAGTACTTC	CATAVSRGREQYF
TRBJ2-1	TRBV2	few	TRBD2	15	TGTGCCAGCACGTTCGGACTAGCGGCCTACAATGAGCAGTTCTTC	CASTFGLAAYNEQFF
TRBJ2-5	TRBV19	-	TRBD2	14	TGTGCCAGTAGTGAACTAGCGGGACAAGAGACCCAGTACTTC	CASSELAGQETQYF
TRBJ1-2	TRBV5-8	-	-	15	TGTGCCAGCAGAAACGGGGAATCCTTATGGGATGGCTACACCTTC	CASRNGESLWDGYTF
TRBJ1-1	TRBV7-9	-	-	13	TGTGCCAGCAGCTACGTCGGGGACACTGAAGCTTTCTTT	CASSYVGDTEAFF
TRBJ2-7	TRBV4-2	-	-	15	TGTGCCAGCAGCCAAGAGGCGCGGCCCACTGAGGTGCAGTACTTC	CASSQEARPTEVQYF
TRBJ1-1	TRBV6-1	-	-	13	TGTGCCAGCAGTGGTCACACGAACACTGAAGCTTTCTTT	CASSGHTNTEAFF
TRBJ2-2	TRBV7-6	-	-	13	TGTGCCAGCAGCCCATCGAACACCGGGGAGCTGTTTTTT	CASSPSNTGELFF
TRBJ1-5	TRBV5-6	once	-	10	TGTGCCTCTCCCAATCAGCCCCAGCATTTT	CASPNQPQHF
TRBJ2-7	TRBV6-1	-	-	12	TGTGCCAGTATGGGCACCTACTACGAGCAGTACTTC	CASMGTYYEQYF
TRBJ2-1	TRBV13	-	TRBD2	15	TGTGCCAGCAGCTCTAGACTAGCGGGAGTTAATGAGCAGTTCTTC	CASSSRLAGVNEQFF
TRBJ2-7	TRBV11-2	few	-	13	TGTGCCAGCAGTCCAGCGGTCGCCTACGAGCAGTACTTC	CASSPAVAYEQYF
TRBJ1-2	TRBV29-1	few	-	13	TGCAGCGTTGAGGAGCGAGCTAACTATGGCTACACCTTC	CSVEERANYGYTF
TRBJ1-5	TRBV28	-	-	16	TGTGCCAGCAGTTTATCCCCGGACAGCCCGAATCAGCCCCAGCATTTT	CASSLSPDSPNQPQHF
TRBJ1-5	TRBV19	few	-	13	TGTGCCAGTACCGTCGACGGGGATCAGCCCCAGCATTTT	CASTVDGDQPQHF
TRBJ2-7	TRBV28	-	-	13	TGTGCCAGCAGTTTTCGTGGACTAAGAGAGCAGTACTTC	CASSFRGLREQYF
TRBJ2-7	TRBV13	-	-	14	TGTGCCAGCAGCCTATCGACAAATACCTACGAGCAGTACTTC	CASSLSTNTYEQYF
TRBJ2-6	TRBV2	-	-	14	TGTGCCAGCGCCCCAGGGGCTGGGGCCAACGTCCTGACTTTC	CASAPGAGANVLTF
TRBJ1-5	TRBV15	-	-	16	TGTGCCACCAGCAGAGATAGGCAGGGGAACAATCAGCCCCAGCATTTT	CATSRDRQGNNQPQHF
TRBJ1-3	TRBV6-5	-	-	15	TGTGCCAGCAGCATGACACTCACCCCTGGAAACACCATATATTTT	CASSMTLTPGNTIYF
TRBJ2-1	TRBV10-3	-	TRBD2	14	TGTGCCATCAGTGAGTCGGGACTAGACAATGAGCAGTTCTTC	CAISESGLDNEQFF